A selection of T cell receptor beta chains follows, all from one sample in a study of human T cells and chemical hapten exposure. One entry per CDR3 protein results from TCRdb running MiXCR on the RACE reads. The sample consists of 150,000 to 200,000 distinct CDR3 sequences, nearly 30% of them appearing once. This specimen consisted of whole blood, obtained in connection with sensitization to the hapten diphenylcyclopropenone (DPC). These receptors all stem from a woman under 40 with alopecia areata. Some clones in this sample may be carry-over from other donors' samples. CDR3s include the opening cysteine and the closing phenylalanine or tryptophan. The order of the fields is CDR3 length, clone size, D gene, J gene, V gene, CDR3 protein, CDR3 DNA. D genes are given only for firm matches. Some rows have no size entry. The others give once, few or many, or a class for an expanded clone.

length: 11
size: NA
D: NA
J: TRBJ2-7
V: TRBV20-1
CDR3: CSASLGYEQYF
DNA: TGCAGTGCGTCGTTGGGATACGAGCAGTACTTC

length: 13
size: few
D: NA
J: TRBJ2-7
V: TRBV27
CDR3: CASSSSQGYEQYF
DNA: TGTGCCAGCAGTTCCTCCCAGGGCTACGAGCAGTACTTC

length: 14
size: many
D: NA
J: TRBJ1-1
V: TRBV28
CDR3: CASSAPHMNTEAFF
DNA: TGTGCCAGCAGTGCACCCCACATGAACACTGAAGCTTTCTTT

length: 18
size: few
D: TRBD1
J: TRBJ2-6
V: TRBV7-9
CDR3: CASSRQGLGASGANVLTF
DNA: TGTGCCAGCAGCAGACAGGGATTAGGAGCCTCTGGGGCCAACGTCCTGACTTTC

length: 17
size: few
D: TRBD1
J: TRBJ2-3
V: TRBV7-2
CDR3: CASSLSPTGVITDTQYF
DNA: TGTGCCAGCAGCTTATCCCCGACAGGGGTGATCACAGATACGCAGTATTTT

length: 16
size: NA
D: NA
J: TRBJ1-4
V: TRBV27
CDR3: CASRPRGQGTNEKLFF
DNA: TGTGCCAGCAGGCCAAGGGGCCAGGGGACTAATGAAAAACTGTTTTTT

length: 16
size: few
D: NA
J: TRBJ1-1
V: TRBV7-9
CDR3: CASSLGPGQLNTEAFF
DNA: TGTGCCAGCAGCTTAGGCCCCGGACAGTTGAACACTGAAGCTTTCTTT

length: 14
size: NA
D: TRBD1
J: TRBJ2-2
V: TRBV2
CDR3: CASSDRGLAGELFF
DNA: TGTGCCAGCAGTGACAGGGGGCTCGCCGGGGAGCTGTTTTTT

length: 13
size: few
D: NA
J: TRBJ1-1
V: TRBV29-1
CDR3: CSVRTGENTEAFF
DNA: TGCAGCGTAAGGACGGGAGAGAACACTGAAGCTTTCTTT

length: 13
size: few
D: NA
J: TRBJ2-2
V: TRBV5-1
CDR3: CASSSPGTGELFF
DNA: TGCGCCAGCAGCTCTCCAGGGACCGGGGAGCTGTTTTTT

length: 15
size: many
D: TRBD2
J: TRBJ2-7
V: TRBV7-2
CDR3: CASSPQAGGPYEQYF
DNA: TGTGCCAGCAGCCCGCAGGCGGGAGGACCCTACGAGCAGTACTTC

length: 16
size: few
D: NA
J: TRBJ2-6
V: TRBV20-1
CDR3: CSASGSSRPGANVLTF
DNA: TGCAGTGCTAGCGGGAGCTCTAGACCTGGGGCCAACGTCCTGACTTTC

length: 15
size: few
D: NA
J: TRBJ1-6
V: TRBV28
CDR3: CASSFPAFLNSPLHF
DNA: TGTGCCAGCAGTTTTCCCGCCTTTCTAAATTCACCCCTCCACTTT

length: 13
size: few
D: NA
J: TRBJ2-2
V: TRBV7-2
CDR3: CASSIRNTGELFF
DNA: TGTGCCAGCAGCATCAGAAACACCGGGGAGCTGTTTTTT

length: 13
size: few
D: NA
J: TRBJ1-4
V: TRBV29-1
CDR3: CSVDPGGDEKLFF
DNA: TGCAGCGTTGATCCCGGCGGGGACGAAAAACTGTTTTTT

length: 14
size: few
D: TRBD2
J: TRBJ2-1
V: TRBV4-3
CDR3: CASSHQRTSNEQFF
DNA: TGCGCCAGCAGCCACCAACGGACTAGCAATGAGCAGTTCTTC

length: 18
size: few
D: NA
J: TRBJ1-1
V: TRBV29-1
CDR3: CSVEDLLRGSLLNTEAFF
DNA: TGCAGCGTTGAAGATCTTCTAAGGGGATCCCTTTTGAACACTGAAGCTTTCTTT

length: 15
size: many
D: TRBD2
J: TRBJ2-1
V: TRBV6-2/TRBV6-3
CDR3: CASSPGTSGSGEQFF
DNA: TGTGCCAGCAGCCCCGGGACTAGCGGGAGCGGTGAGCAGTTCTTC

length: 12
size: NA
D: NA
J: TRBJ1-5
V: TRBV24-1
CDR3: CATRDRSIYQHF
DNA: TGTGCCACCAGGGACAGATCAATATACCAGCATTTT

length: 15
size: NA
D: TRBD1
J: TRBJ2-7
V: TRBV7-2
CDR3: CASSSGTGTTYEQYF
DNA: TGTGCCAGCAGCTCAGGGACAGGGACCACCTACGAGCAGTACTTC

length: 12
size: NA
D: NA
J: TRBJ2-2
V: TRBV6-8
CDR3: CPTKPSTGELFF
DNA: TGTCCAACTAAACCGAGCACCGGGGAGCTGTTTTTT

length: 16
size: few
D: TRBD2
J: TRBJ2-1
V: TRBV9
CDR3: CASSAGLAGGWNEQFF
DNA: TGTGCCAGCAGCGCGGGACTAGCGGGAGGGTGGAATGAGCAGTTCTTC

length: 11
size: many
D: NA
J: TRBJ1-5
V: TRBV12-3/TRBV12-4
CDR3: CASSQNQPQHF
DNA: TGTGCCAGCAGCCAAAATCAGCCCCAGCATTTT

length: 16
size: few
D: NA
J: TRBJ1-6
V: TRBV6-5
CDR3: CASSYDLGRANSPLHF
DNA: TGTGCCAGCAGTTACGATTTGGGCAGGGCCAATTCACCCCTCCACTTT

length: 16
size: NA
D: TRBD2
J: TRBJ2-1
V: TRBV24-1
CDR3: CATSDTTSGSIYEQFF
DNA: TGTGCCACCAGTGACACAACTAGCGGGAGTATCTATGAGCAGTTCTTC

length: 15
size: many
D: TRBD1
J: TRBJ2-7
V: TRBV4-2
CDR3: CASSQLGDSAYEQYF
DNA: TGTGCCAGCAGCCAACTTGGGGACAGTGCCTACGAGCAGTACTTC

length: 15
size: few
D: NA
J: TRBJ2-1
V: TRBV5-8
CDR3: CASSPPGQGYNEQFF
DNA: TGTGCCAGCAGCCCGCCGGGACAAGGATACAATGAGCAGTTCTTC

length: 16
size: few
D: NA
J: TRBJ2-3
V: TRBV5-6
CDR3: CASSLVDYRSADTQYF
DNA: TGTGCCAGCAGCCTGGTGGACTACCGAAGCGCAGATACGCAGTATTTT

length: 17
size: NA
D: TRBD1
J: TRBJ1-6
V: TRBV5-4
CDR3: CASSLSTGETYNSPLHF
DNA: TGTGCCAGCAGCTTGTCGACAGGGGAGACCTATAATTCACCCCTCCACTTT

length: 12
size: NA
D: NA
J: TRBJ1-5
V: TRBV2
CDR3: CASRFSQGTQHF
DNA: TGTGCCAGCCGGTTCTCGCAGGGCACCCAGCATTTT

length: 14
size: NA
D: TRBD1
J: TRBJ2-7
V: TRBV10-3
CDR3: CAISGGTGGYEQYF
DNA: TGTGCCATCAGTGGCGGGACAGGGGGCTACGAGCAGTACTTC

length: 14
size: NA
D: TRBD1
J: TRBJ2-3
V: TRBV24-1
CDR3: CATRGTVSTDTQYF
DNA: TGTGCCACCAGGGGGACAGTGAGCACAGATACGCAGTATTTT

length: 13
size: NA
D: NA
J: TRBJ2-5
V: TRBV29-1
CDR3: CSVERQIQETQYF
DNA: TGCAGCGTTGAACGGCAGATCCAAGAGACCCAGTACTTC

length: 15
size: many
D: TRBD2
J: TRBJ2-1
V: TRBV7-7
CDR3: CASSLGLAGGNEQFF
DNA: TGTGCCAGCAGCTTGGGTCTAGCGGGAGGGAATGAGCAGTTCTTC

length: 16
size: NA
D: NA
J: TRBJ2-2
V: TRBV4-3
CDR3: CASSQEPGKGTGELFF
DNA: TGCGCCAGCAGCCAAGAACCAGGGAAGGGGACCGGGGAGCTGTTTTTT

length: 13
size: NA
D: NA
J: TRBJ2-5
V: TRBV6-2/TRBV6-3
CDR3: CASSPRIQETQYF
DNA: TGTGCCAGCAGCCCGAGGATCCAAGAGACCCAGTACTTC

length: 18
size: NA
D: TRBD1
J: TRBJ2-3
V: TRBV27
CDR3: CASSLSPPTGSSTDTQYF
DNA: TGTGCCAGCAGTTTATCGCCCCCGACAGGGTCTAGCACAGATACGCAGTATTTT

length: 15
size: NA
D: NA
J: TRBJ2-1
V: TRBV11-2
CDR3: CASSQGRLTYNEQFF
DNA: TGTGCCAGCAGCCAGGGGCGTCTGACCTACAATGAGCAGTTCTTC

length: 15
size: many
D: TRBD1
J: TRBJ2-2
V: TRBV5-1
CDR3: CASSLAGQGTGELFF
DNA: TGCGCCAGCAGCTTGGCGGGACAGGGGACCGGGGAGCTGTTTTTT

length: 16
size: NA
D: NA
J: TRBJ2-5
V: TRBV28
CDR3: CASSSGTGSRTETQYF
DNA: TGTGCCAGCAGCTCAGGAACAGGGTCCCGGACAGAGACCCAGTACTTC

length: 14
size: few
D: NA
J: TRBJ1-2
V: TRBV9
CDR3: CASSVGRGGYGYTF
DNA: TGTGCCAGCAGCGTAGGCCGGGGCGGCTATGGCTACACCTTC

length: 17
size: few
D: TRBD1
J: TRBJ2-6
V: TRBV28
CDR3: CASRSTGGGSGANVLTF
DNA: TGTGCCAGCAGGTCGACAGGGGGTGGCTCTGGGGCCAACGTCCTGACTTTC